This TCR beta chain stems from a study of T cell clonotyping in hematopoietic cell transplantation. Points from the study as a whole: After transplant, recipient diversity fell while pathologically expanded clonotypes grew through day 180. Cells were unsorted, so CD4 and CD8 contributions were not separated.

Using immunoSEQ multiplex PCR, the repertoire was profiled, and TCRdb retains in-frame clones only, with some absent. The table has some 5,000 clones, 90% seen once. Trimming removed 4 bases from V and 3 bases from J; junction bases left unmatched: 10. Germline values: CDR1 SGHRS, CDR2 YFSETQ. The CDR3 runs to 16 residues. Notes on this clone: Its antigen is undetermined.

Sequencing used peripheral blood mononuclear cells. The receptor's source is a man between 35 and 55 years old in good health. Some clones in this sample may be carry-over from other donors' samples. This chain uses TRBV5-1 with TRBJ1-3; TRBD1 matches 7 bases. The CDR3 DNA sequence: TGCGCCAGCAGCATGACACTACAGGGGATTGGAAACACCATATATTTT. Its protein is CASSMTLQGIGNTIYF.